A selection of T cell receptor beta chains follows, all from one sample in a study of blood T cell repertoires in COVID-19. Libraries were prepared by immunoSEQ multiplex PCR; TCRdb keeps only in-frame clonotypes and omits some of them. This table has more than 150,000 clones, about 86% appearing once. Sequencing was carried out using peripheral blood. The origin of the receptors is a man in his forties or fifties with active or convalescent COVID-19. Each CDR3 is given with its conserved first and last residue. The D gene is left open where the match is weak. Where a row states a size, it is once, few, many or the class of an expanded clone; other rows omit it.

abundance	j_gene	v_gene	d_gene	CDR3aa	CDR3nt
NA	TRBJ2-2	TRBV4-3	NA	CASSQGRGWAGELFF	TGCGCCAGCAGCCAGGGCAGGGGTTGGGCCGGGGAGCTGTTTTTT
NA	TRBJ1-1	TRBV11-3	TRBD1	CASSRRTGYTEAFF	TGTGCCAGCAGCCGAAGGACAGGGTACACTGAAGCTTTCTTT
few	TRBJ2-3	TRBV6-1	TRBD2	CASSEVAGGGSTDTQYF	TGTGCCAGCAGTGAAGTAGCGGGGGGGGGTAGCACAGATACGCAGTATTTT
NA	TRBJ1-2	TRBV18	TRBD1	CASSPSGQNYGYTF	TGTGCCAGCTCACCTTCGGGACAGAACTATGGCTACACCTTC
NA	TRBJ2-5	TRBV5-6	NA	CASSFGTLLETQYF	TGTGCCAGCAGCTTCGGGACACTCCTTGAGACCCAGTACTTC
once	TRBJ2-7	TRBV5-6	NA	CASRMRGGTYEQYF	TGTGCCAGCAGAATGCGCGGAGGGACCTACGAGCAGTACTTC
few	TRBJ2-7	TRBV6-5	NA	CASTPLEARSYEQYF	TGTGCCAGCACCCCCTTGGAGGCTCGCTCCTACGAGCAGTACTTC
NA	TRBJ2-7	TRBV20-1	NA	CSASTGNEQYF	TGCAGTGCTAGTACCGGGAACGAGCAGTACTTC
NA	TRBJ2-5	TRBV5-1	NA	CASSIDRAETQYF	TGCGCCAGCAGCATCGACAGAGCTGAGACCCAGTACTTC
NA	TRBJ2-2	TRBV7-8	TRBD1	CASSVFGTGGAYTGELFF	TGTGCCAGCAGCGTGTTTGGTACAGGGGGCGCGTACACCGGGGAGCTGTTTTTT
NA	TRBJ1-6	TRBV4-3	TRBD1	CASKGETGDNSPLHF	TGCGCCAGCAAGGGGGAGACAGGGGATAATTCACCCCTCCACTTT
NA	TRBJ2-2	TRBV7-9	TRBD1	CASSSGQGGSTGELFF	TGTGCCAGCAGCTCCGGACAGGGGGGCAGCACCGGGGAGCTGTTTTTT
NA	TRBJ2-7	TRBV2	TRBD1	CASSDPGTGTYEQYF	TGTGCCAGCAGCGACCCCGGGACAGGGACTTACGAGCAGTACTTC
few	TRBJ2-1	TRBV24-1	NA	CATSGSGEISSYNEQFF	TGTGCCACCAGTGGGTCAGGGGAGATAAGTTCCTACAATGAGCAGTTCTTC
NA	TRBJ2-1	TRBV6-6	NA	CASGSTYNEQFF	TGTGCCAGCGGGAGTACCTACAATGAGCAGTTCTTC
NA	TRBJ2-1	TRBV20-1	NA	CSASEGRLGHEQFF	TGCAGTGCTAGTGAGGGGCGGTTGGGGCATGAGCAGTTCTTC
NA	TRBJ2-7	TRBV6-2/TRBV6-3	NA	CASSWGGRREQYF	TGTGCCAGCAGTTGGGGGGGGCGCAGGGAGCAGTACTTC
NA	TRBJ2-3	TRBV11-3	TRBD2	CASSLGRLAGTDTQYF	TGTGCCAGCAGCTTAGGCCGGCTAGCGGGCACAGATACGCAGTATTTT
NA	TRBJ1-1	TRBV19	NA	CASSILTGQAEAFF	TGTGCCAGTAGTATTCTGACAGGCCAGGCTGAAGCTTTCTTT
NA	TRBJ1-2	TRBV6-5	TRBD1	CASSYDRGNNYGYTF	TGTGCCAGCAGTTACGACAGGGGGAATAACTATGGCTACACCTTC
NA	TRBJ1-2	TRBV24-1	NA	CATSDLGSMRANYGYTF	TGTGCCACCAGTGATTTGGGTTCCATGAGAGCTAACTATGGCTACACCTTC
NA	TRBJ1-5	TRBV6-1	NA	CASSLRGNQPQHF	TGTGCCAGCAGTCTACGGGGGAATCAGCCCCAGCATTTT
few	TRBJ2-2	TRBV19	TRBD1	CASSIGPQGAAGELFF	TGTGCCAGTAGTATCGGACCGCAGGGGGCTGCCGGGGAGCTGTTTTTT
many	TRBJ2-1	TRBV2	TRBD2	CASSYPPRRGANDGQFF	TGTGCCAGCAGTTACCCCCCACGGCGGGGGGCCAACGATGGGCAGTTCTTC
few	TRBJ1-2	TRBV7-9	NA	CASSFENSDGYTF	TGTGCCAGCAGCTTCGAGAATTCTGATGGCTACACCTTC
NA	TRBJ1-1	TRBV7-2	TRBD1	CASSSPGQGGRAEAFF	TGTGCCAGCAGCTCCCCGGGACAGGGGGGTCGGGCTGAAGCTTTCTTT
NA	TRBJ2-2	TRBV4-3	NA	CASSETSGDNGELFF	TGCGCCAGCAGCGAGACCTCGGGGGATAACGGGGAGCTGTTTTTT
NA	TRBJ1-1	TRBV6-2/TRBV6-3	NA	CASSYSSGGTEAFF	TGTGCCAGCAGTTACTCGAGCGGGGGGACTGAAGCTTTCTTT
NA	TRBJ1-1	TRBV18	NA	CASSPSSDHRETEAFF	TGTGCCAGCTCCCCGTCGTCGGACCATCGGGAGACTGAAGCTTTCTTT
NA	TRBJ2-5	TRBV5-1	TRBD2	CASSLGTSGETQYF	TGCGCCAGCAGCCTCGGGACTAGCGGAGAGACCCAGTACTTC
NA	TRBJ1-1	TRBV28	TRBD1	CASSLYYGTGAGGEAFF	TGTGCCAGCAGTTTATATTACGGGACAGGGGCCGGCGGGGAAGCTTTCTTT
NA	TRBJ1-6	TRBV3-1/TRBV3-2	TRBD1	CASSQVDRDNSPLHF	TGTGCCAGCAGCCAGGTTGACAGGGATAATTCACCCCTCCACTTT